Here is one TCR beta chain with its context. Germline V CDR1 and CDR2: SNHLY, FYNNEI. The length of the CDR3 is 16 residues. V lost 6 bases, J lost 1 base, and 7 bases stayed unmatched. The data were obtained in a study of CD8 T cells in Susac syndrome. RNA in amounts of roughly 0.5 to 1 ug was reverse transcribed with random hexamers. immunoSEQ multiplex PCR amplified TCR beta CDR3 across 54 Vbeta, 13 Jbeta. One entry per CDR3 protein results from TCRdb running MiXCR on the immunoSEQ multiplex PCR reads. Of 170,000 or so distinct CDR3 sequences in the sample, around 96% were seen once. The sequenced material came from CD4+ T cells from PBMCs. The chain has TRBV2 and TRBJ2-5; TRBD2 matches at 11 bases. The clonotype comes from a human donor with Susac syndrome. The CDR3 nucleotides are TGTGCCAGCAGGCCACGACTAGCGGGGCTCCAAGAGACCCAGTACTTC. It specifies CASRPRLAGLQETQYF.